This TCR beta chain was found in a study of T cells in Graves' hyperthyroidism and ophthalmopathy. This clonotype has a count of ten or more. Active moderate-to-severe ophthalmopathy, Clinical Activity Score at least 3, NOSPECS at least 4, under 3 months' duration. RNA transcripts yielded amplified TCR beta CDR3 regions. HTBI primers were employed in a first-round RT-PCR of the TCR CDR3. TCRdb fed the multiplex PCR reads into MiXCR, producing one record per CDR3 protein. The sample shows some 370,000 distinct CDR3 sequences, around 15% of them seen only once. Input material: blood. This sequence was found in a man over 45 with Graves' ophthalmopathy.

The CDR3 protein is CASKNGLAGGYEQFF. The CDR3 nucleotides are TGTGCCAGCAAGAACGGACTAGCGGGAGGTTACGAGCAGTTCTTC. The rearrangement uses TRBV11-2 and TRBJ2-1; 14 bases are a match to TRBD2. The J segment lost 10 bases and the V segment lost 7 bases, leaving 9 bases of the junction unmatched. The CDR3 loop spans 15 amino acids. In germline, CDR1 is SGHAT, CDR2 FQNNGV.